Each of the 30 T cell receptor beta chains below was sequenced from the same sample in a study of blood T cell repertoires in COVID-19. Sequencing was performed with immunoSEQ multiplex PCR; in TCRdb, only in-frame clones are kept and a portion is missing. The data hold some 700,000 clones, with just under 90% observed a single time. The sequencing sample was made of peripheral blood. Receptors originate from a woman under 30 with acute or convalescent COVID-19.

V usage is TRBV29-1 and J usage is TRBJ1-1; tentative D call: TRBD1 (6 bases). CDR1 and CDR2 (germline): SQVTM, ANQGSEA. This CDR3 has 13 amino acids. Trimming shortened V by 0 bases and J by 7 bases, and 12 bases separated the two germline ends. Written as DNA, the CDR3 is TGCAGCGTTGAAGATGGGGGCCACTATGAAGCTTTCTTT. This codes for CSVEDGGHYEAFF.

The chain has TRBV5-1 and TRBJ1-6; D is perhaps TRBD1 (5 bases). Germline values: CDR1 SGHRS, CDR2 YFSETQ. The CDR3 spans 13 residues. Trimming left V 8 bases short and J 13 bases short, with 19 bases between. The CDR3 loop is CARRDRYFRPLHF. The CDR3 nucleotides read TGCGCCAGGCGGGACCGATACTTTCGGCCCCTCCACTTT.

This chain links TRBV3-1 (or the pseudogene TRBV3-2) with TRBJ2-3, with 10 bases aligning to TRBD2. Trimming took 4 bases from V and 3 from J; bases not matched to a gene: 4. The germline V gene has CDR1 LGHDT and CDR2 YNNKEL (reference sequence). The CDR3 is 15 amino acids. CDR3 in amino acids: CASSPGTSVTDTQYF. In nucleotides, the CDR3 is TGTGCCAGCAGCCCCGGGACTAGCGTTACAGATACGCAGTATTTT.

A word on this clone: An end of the junction differs from the germline gene, which may be a read error. The CDR3 region has the DNA TGTGCCAGCAGCCTAGGAGGGAGGGCGTCTGAAGCTTTCTTT. This translates into CASSLGGRASEAFF. The J gene is TRBJ1-1, the V gene TRBV13; D gene ambiguous. Germline CDR1 PRHDT, CDR2 FYEKMQ (reference sequence). This CDR3 is 14 amino acids long. The full variable domain, its missing parts supplied by reference TRBV13 and TRBJ1-1, is AAGVIQSPRHLIKEKRETATLKCYPIPRHDTVYWYQQGPGQDPQFLISFYEKMQSDKGSIPDRFSAQQFSDYHSELNMSSLELGDSALYFCASSLGGRASEAFFGQGTRLTVV.

V usage is TRBV7-3 and J usage is TRBJ1-6, with D tentatively TRBD1 (6 bases). Germline loops: CDR1 SGHTA, CDR2 FQGTGA. V lost 2 bases and J lost 7, with 9 bases in between. CDR3 size: 14 residues. DNA for the CDR3: TGTGCCAGCAGCTTATATACAGGGAATTCACCCCTCCACTTT. Translation: CASSLYTGNSPLHF.

The J gene is TRBJ1-1, the V gene TRBV12-5; D perhaps matches TRBD1 (5 bases). Germline V CDR1 and CDR2: LGHNT, FRNRAP. This CDR3 region has 13 residues. V was clipped by 2 bases and J by 4 bases, with 8 bases between them. The CDR3 spells CASGLPGSTEAFF. CDR3 DNA sequence: TGTGCTAGTGGTTTGCCAGGGTCCACTGAAGCTTTCTTT.

The J gene is TRBJ1-1, the V gene TRBV9; 8 bases align to TRBD1. The ends lost 3 bases at V and 1 base at J; junction bases unmatched: 8. This CDR3 is 16 amino acids long. Germline V lookup: CDR1 SGDLS, CDR2 YYNGEE. The CDR3 DNA reads TGTGCCAGCAGCGGCATCACCGGGACAGGGAACACTGAAGCTTTCTTT. It translates to CASSGITGTGNTEAFF. Supplemented by reference TRBV9 and TRBJ1-1, the full variable domain reads DSGVTQTPKHLITATGQRVTLRCSPRSGDLSVYWYQQSLDQGLQFLIQYYNGEERAKGNILERFSAQQFPDLHSELNLSSLELGDSALYFCASSGITGTGNTEAFFGQGTRLTVV.

The chain couples TRBV29-1 to TRBJ1-4; 7 bases are shared with TRBD1. CDR3 length: 13 residues. Germline CDR1 and CDR2: SQVTM and ANQGSEA. The V segment lost 8 bases and the J segment 8 bases; nucleotides outside the gene matches: 11. The CDR3 sequence: CSFLQGSGEKLFF. The CDR3 nucleotides read TGCAGCTTTTTACAGGGGTCTGGCGAAAAACTGTTTTTT.

This clone was observed a single time. This chain links TRBV24-1 with TRBJ1-5; 7 bases agree with TRBD1. The CDR3 runs 16 residues. V dropped 4 bases and J dropped 1; count of bases not matched to a gene: 6. Germline CDR1 reads KGHDR; CDR2 reads SFDVKD. CDR3 coding DNA: TGTGCCACCAGTGACATTCGACAGGGAAGCAATCAGCCCCAGCATTTT. It is translated as CATSDIRQGSNQPQHF.

This clone is a singleton in its sample. The chain combines TRBV19 with TRBJ2-5; no clear D. CDR1 and CDR2 (germline): LNHDA, SQIVND (reference sequence). V dropped 1 base and J dropped 2 bases, with 11 bases sitting between them. There are 15 residues in the CDR3. The CDR3 region has the DNA TGTGCCAGTAGTATAGCGAGCCAGGCTCAAGAGACCCAGTACTTC. It translates to CASSIASQAQETQYF.

This chain uses TRBV15 with TRBJ1-5; possibly TRBD1 for D (5 bases). This CDR3 spans 14 amino acids. V was shortened by 6 bases and J by 7 bases, with 16 bases between the two germline ends. The germline gives CDR1 LNHNV, CDR2 YYDKDF (reference sequence). The CDR3 region is CATSGGGFGQPQHF. CDR3 sequence (DNA): TGTGCCACCAGTGGGGGGGGATTTGGACAGCCCCAGCATTTT.

The chain uses TRBV29-1 and TRBJ2-5, with D unclear. The germline gives CDR1 SQVTM, CDR2 ANQGSEA. This CDR3 has 12 residues. V was pared by 1 base and J by 2 bases, with 5 bases between. In nucleotides, the CDR3 is TGCAGCGTTGAAGTCCATCAAGAGACCCAGTACTTC. Its protein product is CSVEVHQETQYF.

This clone was observed a handful of times. The V gene is TRBV7-9, the J gene TRBJ1-1; no firm D call. Per the germline V gene, CDR1 is SEHNR and CDR2 is FQNEAQ (reference sequence). V was pared by 2 bases and J by 2 bases, with 9 bases between. The CDR3 runs to 14 residues. CDR3 DNA sequence: TGTGCCAGCAGCTTAAGCCTTCCAAACACTGAAGCTTTCTTT. Encoded protein: CASSLSLPNTEAFF.

The genes are TRBV12-5 and TRBJ1-1; 7 positions match TRBD1. The germline gives CDR1 LGHNT, CDR2 FRNRAP. The CDR3 loop spans 15 amino acids. The ends lost 3 bases at V and 1 base at J; junction bases unmatched: 5. In DNA form, the CDR3 reads TGTGCTAGTGGTTTTAACAGGGGTAGGAACACTGAAGCTTTCTTT. Encoded protein: CASGFNRGRNTEAFF. The whole variable domain, remainder taken from reference TRBV12-5 and TRBJ1-1, is DARVTQTPRHKVTEMGQEVTMRCQPILGHNTVFWYRQTMMQGLELLAYFRNRAPLDDSGMPKDRFSAEMPDATLATLKIQPSEPRDSAVYFCASGFNRGRNTEAFFGQGTRLTVV.

This chain joins TRBV5-1 and TRBJ1-1; possibly TRBD1 for D (6 bases). The CDR3 contains 16 residues. Germline values: CDR1 SGHRS, CDR2 YFSETQ. V dropped 1 base and J dropped 0 bases, with 13 bases sitting between them. The CDR3 loop reads CASSLLVPGVNTEAFF. CDR3 nucleotide sequence: TGCGCCAGCAGCTTGCTAGTTCCAGGGGTGAACACTGAAGCTTTCTTT.

The chain links TRBV7-2 to TRBJ2-7; a possible D gene is TRBD1 (6 bases). CDR1 SGHTA and CDR2 FQGNSA come from the germline V gene. Trimming removed 8 bases at V and 2 bases at J, with 16 bases between. The CDR3 is 14 amino acids. The CDR3 bases are TGTGCCAGCCAGCATGGGGGCAACCCCTACGAGCAGTACTTC. As protein: CASQHGGNPYEQYF.

This clone was seen a single time. This chain connects TRBV5-4 to TRBJ1-2; unclear D gene. The V gene's germline CDR1 is SGHNT and CDR2 YYREEE (reference sequence). Trimming cost V 1 base and J 7 bases, with 17 bases left between them. The CDR3 has 15 residues. CDR3 in amino acids: CASSLLTGNNVGYTF. CDR3 DNA: TGTGCCAGCAGCTTGTTAACCGGGAATAACGTTGGCTACACCTTC.

This chain connects TRBV7-9 to TRBJ2-7; 9 nucleotides align to TRBD1. The CDR3 consists of 15 residues. Unmatched junction bases numbered 8, after V lost 3 bases and J lost 5 bases. Germline CDR1 and CDR2: SEHNR and FQNEAQ (reference sequence). The CDR3 DNA reads as TGTGCCAGCAGCTTCGGACAGGGGTCCTGGAACGAGCAGTACTTC. Amino acids: CASSFGQGSWNEQYF.

The CDR3 region is CASSKGEHQPQHF. The CDR3 nucleotides read TGTGCCAGTAGTAAAGGGGAACATCAGCCCCAGCATTTT. The chain links TRBV19 to TRBJ1-5, with D perhaps matching TRBD1 (5 bases). Trimming pared 4 bases from V and 5 bases from J, leaving 9 bases between. CDR1 and CDR2 (germline): LNHDA, SQIVND (reference sequence). The CDR3 runs to 13 residues.

The chain joins TRBV25-1 to TRBJ1-1, with a weak D call TRBD1 (6 bases). V lost 6 bases to trimming and J lost 2 bases, with 10 bases between them. Germline V gene lookup returns CDR1 MGHDK and CDR2 SYGVNS. The CDR3 has 13 residues. The CDR3 sequence is CASRSGENTEAFF. DNA of the CDR3: TGTGCCAGCAGATCAGGGGAAAACACTGAAGCTTTCTTT.

This chain uses TRBV29-1 with TRBJ2-7; 8 bases agree with TRBD1. CDR1 and CDR2 (germline): SQVTM, ANQGSEA. The V segment lost 1 base and the J segment 1 base; nucleotides outside the gene matches: 9. This CDR3 has 16 residues. As DNA, the CDR3 is TGCAGCGTTGAAGGACGTACGGGGACAGGTTCCTACGAGCAGTACTTC. Its translation: CSVEGRTGTGSYEQYF.

This chain uses TRBV19 with TRBJ2-3, with D uncertain. This CDR3 region has 16 residues. From germline, CDR1 is LNHDA and CDR2 SQIVND (reference sequence). The V end lost 3 bases, the J end lost 4 bases, and 17 bases lay between the germline ends. This chain's CDR3 is CASSIPGPIGADTQYF. CDR3 nucleotides: TGTGCCAGTAGTATCCCTGGTCCCATTGGAGCAGATACGCAGTATTTT.

The chain uses TRBV6-5 and TRBJ2-7; 7 nucleotides match TRBD1. With 5 bases clipped from V and 2 bases from J, the junction kept 3 bases outside the gene matches. The CDR3 is 13 amino acids. Germline lookup yields CDR1 MNHEY and CDR2 SVGAGI. CDR3 loop: CASSKDRPYEQYF. CDR3 coding DNA: TGTGCCAGCAGTAAGGACAGGCCCTACGAGCAGTACTTC.

This clone was seen just once. The V and J genes are TRBV4-2 and TRBJ2-7, with 11 nucleotides matching TRBD2. Trimming at V came to 0 bases and at J to 7 bases, leaving 8 bases not matched to a gene. Germline V gives CDR1 LGHNA, CDR2 YNFKEQ. The CDR3 loop spans 16 amino acids. The CDR3 DNA reads TGTGCCAGCAGCCAAGAGACTAGCGGGGCTGCGGGAGAGCAGTACTTC. Its protein is CASSQETSGAAGEQYF.

The V and J genes are TRBV10-3 and TRBJ1-1; no reliable D call. This CDR3 contains 12 residues. With 2 bases removed from V and 7 bases from J, the gap between germline ends came to 8 bases. The germline V gene has CDR1 ENHRY and CDR2 SYGVKD. The CDR3 here is CAISETVDEAFF. CDR3 nucleotide sequence: TGTGCCATCAGTGAGACAGTAGATGAAGCTTTCTTT.

The chain combines TRBV6-5 with TRBJ1-2; D is unresolved. The V gene lost 6 bases and the J gene lost 7 bases, with 21 bases spanning the gap. Germline V lookup: CDR1 MNHEY, CDR2 SVGAGI. The length of the CDR3 is 15 residues. DNA of the CDR3: TGTGCCAGCAGCACATCGCGGACGGCGCGGGGTGGCTACACCTTC. It specifies CASSTSRTARGGYTF.

This clone showed up just once. The sample holds other DNA sequences that translate to the same CDR3. The V call is TRBV6-5, the J call TRBJ2-2; 7 bases are a match to TRBD2. Unmatched junction bases numbered 1, after V lost 0 bases and J lost 6 bases. The CDR3 consists of 14 residues. Germline CDR1 is MNHEY and CDR2 is SVGAGI. The CDR3 DNA reads as TGTGCCAGCAGTTACTCTGGGGGGGCCGGGGAGCTGTTTTTT. The encoded protein is CASSYSGGAGELFF.

This clone was recorded once. The V and J genes are TRBV3-1 (or the pseudogene TRBV3-2) and TRBJ2-2; 8 bases are shared with TRBD1. Germline lookup yields CDR1 LGHDT and CDR2 YNNKEL (reference sequence). The CDR3 has 18 residues. The junction had 15 bases not matched to a gene; V was cut back by 2 bases and J by 7 bases. The CDR3: CASSQREFTGGEGGELFF. The CDR3 DNA reads as TGTGCCAGCAGCCAAAGGGAATTTACAGGGGGAGAGGGCGGGGAGCTGTTTTTT.

The chain is built from TRBV5-6 and TRBJ1-1; TRBD1 agrees at 9 bases. The trim removed 3 bases at V and 2 bases at J, leaving 11 bases unmatched. The germline CDR1 and CDR2 sequences are SGHDT and YYEEEE. The CDR3 consists of 17 residues. CDR3 sequence (DNA): TGTGCCAGCAGCTGGAATTTAAGGGACAGGGCAAACACTGAAGCTTTCTTT. Residues: CASSWNLRDRANTEAFF.

The CDR3 bases are TGTGCCAGCAGTGAATTAAGGACAGGGAGGGACGCTAATGAAAAACTGTTTTTT. Translation: CASSELRTGRDANEKLFF. The chain couples TRBV25-1 to TRBJ1-4, with 8 bases aligning to TRBD1. Germline CDR1 MGHDK, CDR2 SYGVNS. The length of the CDR3 is 18 residues. V lost 1 base and J lost 3; bases outside the gene matches: 10.